The rows below give T cell receptor beta chains drawn from one sample of a study of blood T cell repertoires in COVID-19. Repertoires were generated with immunoSEQ multiplex PCR, while TCRdb's copy carries only in-frame clones and drops some. The data hold hundreds of thousands of clones, with roughly 90% observed a single time. What was sequenced was peripheral blood. These receptors all come from a man aged 35 to 55 with acute or convalescent COVID-19. CDR3s include the opening cysteine and the closing phenylalanine or tryptophan. D genes are given only for firm matches. Rows may omit the clone size; those that give it use once, few, many or a size class.

V	D	size	J	CDR3	DNA
TRBV2	.	few	TRBJ1-1	CASGREANTEAFF	TGTGCCAGCGGCCGGGAGGCGAACACTGAAGCTTTCTTT
TRBV7-2	TRBD1	once	TRBJ2-1	CASSLGQGSYNEQFF	TGTGCCAGCAGCCTAGGACAGGGGTCCTACAATGAGCAGTTCTTC
TRBV9	.	few	TRBJ1-1	CASSVVVDMNTEAFF	TGTGCCAGCAGCGTAGTAGTGGACATGAACACTGAAGCTTTCTTT
TRBV10-3	.	.	TRBJ1-2	CAISEAGGAGGYTF	TGTGCCATCAGTGAAGCGGGGGGCGCCGGTGGCTACACCTTC
TRBV3-1/TRBV3-2	.	.	TRBJ1-2	CASSLRDINYGYTF	TGTGCCAGCAGCCTCCGGGACATAAACTATGGCTACACCTTC
TRBV25-1	.	.	TRBJ1-1	CASSDNARVNTEAFF	TGTGCCAGCAGTGATAATGCACGGGTGAACACTGAAGCTTTCTTT
TRBV15	.	.	TRBJ1-2	CATSRDGGNYGYTF	TGTGCCACCAGCAGAGATGGGGGGAACTATGGCTACACCTTC
TRBV7-8	.	.	TRBJ2-7	CASSPHSYEQYF	TGTGCCAGCAGCCCGCACAGCTACGAGCAGTACTTC
TRBV5-6	.	once	TRBJ1-1	CASSSGPWAEAFF	TGTGCCAGCAGCTCAGGGCCCTGGGCTGAAGCTTTCTTT
TRBV18	TRBD1	.	TRBJ1-1	CASSPGQGILSTEAFF	TGTGCCAGCTCACCAGGACAGGGGATATTAAGCACTGAAGCTTTCTTT
TRBV30	.	.	TRBJ1-5	CAWSATGRGQPQHF	TGTGCCTGGAGTGCCACAGGGAGGGGTCAGCCCCAGCATTTT
TRBV5-4	TRBD1	few	TRBJ1-1	CASSFGQGTEAFF	TGTGCCAGCAGCTTTGGACAGGGGACTGAAGCTTTCTTT
TRBV11-1	TRBD1	.	TRBJ2-7	CASSLEQGGPYEQYF	TGTGCCAGCAGCTTAGAACAGGGGGGTCCCTACGAGCAGTACTTC
TRBV7-8	.	few	TRBJ2-2	CASSPNRYTGELFF	TGTGCCAGCAGCCCCAACCGGTACACCGGGGAGCTGTTTTTT
TRBV10-3	TRBD1	.	TRBJ1-4	CAISASGTGVSEKLFF	TGTGCCATCAGTGCTTCCGGGACAGGGGTCTCCGAAAAACTGTTTTTT
TRBV6-6	TRBD1	.	TRBJ1-2	CASSREGTGGRGYTF	TGTGCCAGCAGCCGAGAAGGGACAGGGGGCAGGGGCTACACCTTC
TRBV10-1	TRBD1	.	TRBJ2-7	CASSESRDRVYEQYF	TGCGCCAGCAGTGAGTCCCGGGACAGAGTCTACGAGCAGTACTTC
TRBV5-6	TRBD1	.	TRBJ1-2	CASSPGTGVYGYTF	TGTGCCAGCAGCCCGGGGACAGGGGTCTATGGCTACACCTTC
TRBV30	TRBD1	once	TRBJ1-3	CAWSQGTGSISQPSGNTIYF	TGTGCCTGGAGTCAAGGGACAGGGTCGATATCCCAACCCTCTGGAAACACCATATATTTT
TRBV5-1	.	.	TRBJ2-2	CASSFTGSGTGELFF	TGCGCCAGCAGCTTCACAGGATCGGGCACCGGGGAGCTGTTTTTT
TRBV9	TRBD2	.	TRBJ2-3	CASSVGAGGYTDTQYF	TGTGCCAGCAGCGTGGGAGCGGGGGGATACACAGATACGCAGTATTTT
TRBV5-1	.	.	TRBJ2-6	CASSPRQGLSGANVLTF	TGCGCCAGCAGCCCTCGACAGGGACTCTCTGGGGCCAACGTCCTGACTTTC
TRBV5-6	TRBD2	.	TRBJ2-3	CASSLGSGGWTDTQYF	TGTGCCAGCAGCTTGGGTAGCGGGGGGTGGACAGATACGCAGTATTTT
TRBV6-5	TRBD1	once	TRBJ2-3	CASSMGQLTDTQYF	TGTGCCAGCAGTATGGGACAGCTCACAGATACGCAGTATTTT
TRBV7-8	.	once	TRBJ1-2	CASSIRQDVRGYTF	TGTGCCAGCAGCATTAGACAGGACGTTCGGGGCTACACCTTC
TRBV19	TRBD2	.	TRBJ2-3	CASSIGGDLDTQYF	TGTGCCAGTAGTATCGGGGGGGATCTAGATACGCAGTATTTT
TRBV12-3/TRBV12-4	.	.	TRBJ2-4	CASAFRGRNIQYF	TGTGCCAGCGCCTTCAGGGGTCGAAACATTCAGTACTTC
TRBV14	.	.	TRBJ1-6	CASSRSGGSYNSPLHF	TGTGCCAGCAGCCGAAGCGGGGGCTCCTATAATTCACCCCTCCACTTT
TRBV12-3/TRBV12-4	TRBD1	.	TRBJ1-2	CASSSTGGSYTF	TGTGCCAGCAGTTCGACAGGGGGCAGCTACACCTTC
TRBV5-1	TRBD1	.	TRBJ2-1	CASSTDRGVQFF	TGCGCCAGCAGTACGGACAGGGGGGTGCAGTTCTTC
TRBV19	TRBD1	.	TRBJ1-2	CASNPRGTGDYGYTF	TGTGCCAGTAATCCTAGGGGAACAGGGGACTATGGCTACACCTTC
TRBV6-5	.	.	TRBJ2-7	CASSYHRPGNYYEQYF	TGTGCCAGCAGTTACCATCGGCCGGGAAACTACTACGAGCAGTACTTC
TRBV11-2	.	.	TRBJ1-1	CASQRGSIAEAFF	TGTGCCAGCCAACGTGGGAGTATCGCTGAAGCTTTCTTT
TRBV12-5	TRBD1	.	TRBJ1-1	CASGPGQGARTEAFF	TGTGCTAGTGGTCCGGGACAGGGGGCCCGGACTGAAGCTTTCTTT
TRBV20-1	TRBD1	.	TRBJ1-2	CSASRQGAPDGYTF	TGCAGTGCTAGTAGACAGGGGGCGCCGGATGGCTACACCTTC
TRBV19	.	.	TRBJ2-2	CASSIGGQNTGELFF	TGTGCCAGTAGTATAGGGGGGCAAAACACCGGGGAGCTGTTTTTT
TRBV6-5	.	.	TRBJ1-2	CASSYSTGTNYGYTF	TGTGCCAGCAGTTACTCTACAGGCACTAACTATGGCTACACCTTC
TRBV9	.	once	TRBJ2-7	CASSVDLSGWEQYF	TGTGCCAGCAGCGTAGACCTATCAGGGTGGGAGCAGTACTTC
TRBV3-1/TRBV3-2	.	.	TRBJ2-7	CASSRSEIEQYF	TGTGCCAGCAGCCGAAGCGAAATCGAGCAGTACTTC
TRBV7-9	.	.	TRBJ1-2	CASSLESGLGYTF	TGTGCCAGCAGCCTTGAAAGCGGGCTAGGCTACACCTTC
TRBV7-2	TRBD1	once	TRBJ2-7	CASSLGAGGGNEQYF	TGTGCCAGCAGCTTAGGGGCAGGGGGCGGGAACGAGCAGTACTTC
TRBV5-6	.	.	TRBJ2-4	CASSEGDIQYF	TGTGCCAGCAGCGAGGGGGACATTCAGTACTTC
TRBV6-5	TRBD1	.	TRBJ1-2	CASSPRTGSGYTF	TGTGCCAGCAGCCCGAGGACAGGCTCTGGCTACACCTTC
TRBV20-1	.	.	TRBJ2-1	CSASSGSEWQFF	TGCAGTGCTAGTAGCGGTTCTGAGTGGCAGTTCTTC
TRBV3-1/TRBV3-2	TRBD1	.	TRBJ1-4	CASSQGGGTGNEKLFF	TGTGCCAGCAGCCAAGGAGGGGGCACAGGTAATGAAAAACTGTTTTTT
TRBV12-3/TRBV12-4	TRBD1	.	TRBJ1-2	CASSSDRLYGYTF	TGTGCCAGCAGTTCGGACAGGCTCTATGGCTACACCTTC
TRBV11-1	.	.	TRBJ1-1	CASSLEVNTEAFF	TGTGCCAGCAGCTTGGAGGTGAACACTGAAGCTTTCTTT
TRBV30	TRBD1	.	TRBJ1-1	CAWSGTGGTEAFF	TGTGCCTGGTCCGGGACAGGGGGTACTGAAGCTTTCTTT
TRBV5-1	.	.	TRBJ1-1	CASSLIGLANTEAFF	TGCGCCAGCAGCTTAATAGGACTTGCGAACACTGAAGCTTTCTTT
TRBV19	.	.	TRBJ1-5	CASTSSPGDGNQPQHF	TGTGCCAGTACCTCTTCCCCGGGGGACGGGAATCAGCCCCAGCATTTT
TRBV6-1	.	.	TRBJ2-3	CASSGVGAISTDTQYF	TGTGCCAGCAGTGGGGTGGGGGCCATTAGCACAGATACGCAGTATTTT
TRBV12-3/TRBV12-4	.	.	TRBJ1-3	CASSNPGGGTIYF	TGTGCCAGCAGTAATCCCGGCGGGGGCACCATATATTTT
TRBV4-2	TRBD1	.	TRBJ1-1	CASSQRQGLNTEAFF	TGTGCCAGCAGCCAGAGACAGGGGCTAAACACTGAAGCTTTCTTT
TRBV3-1/TRBV3-2	.	.	TRBJ2-2	CASARAVTGELFF	TGTGCCAGCGCCAGGGCGGTTACCGGGGAGCTGTTTTTT
TRBV19	TRBD1	.	TRBJ1-2	CASGTDRVVGYTF	TGTGCCAGTGGGACCGACAGGGTGGTTGGCTACACCTTC
TRBV11-2	.	.	TRBJ1-3	CASSANTGFSGNTIYF	TGTGCCAGCAGCGCAAATACAGGATTCTCTGGAAACACCATATATTTT
TRBV29-1	TRBD1	.	TRBJ2-7	CSVAAPGGSTYEQYF	TGCAGCGTCGCCGCACCAGGGGGCTCAACCTACGAGCAGTACTTC
TRBV5-1	.	.	TRBJ2-1	CASYPRPRSYNEQFF	TGCGCCAGCTACCCTCGCCCGCGCTCCTACAATGAGCAGTTCTTC
TRBV14	TRBD1	.	TRBJ2-7	CASSWDRAFGEQYF	TGTGCCAGCAGCTGGGACAGGGCCTTTGGCGAGCAGTACTTC